Included here is one TCR beta chain sequence, with context. These data originate in a study of patients and donors after allogeneic stem cell transplantation. TCRdb passed the RT-PCR reads through MiXCR, listing each CDR3 protein once. The sample shows under 200,000 distinct CDR3 sequences, about 32% of them seen only once. There are 12 residues in the CDR3. Germline CDR1 SGHVS, CDR2 FQNEAQ. V was pared by 5 bases and J by 7 bases, with 8 bases between. The clonotype comes from a human donor who was either an allogeneic HSCT recipient or a stem cell or donor lymphocyte infusion donor (not recorded which). It is not recorded whose cells these are; they may come from a transplant donor. Material for sequencing was blood, either unsorted or a sorted T cell fraction (not recorded which). V and J are TRBV7-8 and TRBJ1-4; D is unclear. CDR3 region: CASSPSGEKLFF. The CDR3 DNA sequence: TGTGCCAGCAGCCCCTCGGGTGAAAAACTGTTTTTT.